This T cell receptor (beta chain) derives from a study of blood T cell repertoires in COVID-19. Study overall: Sites in the United States, Italy and Spain provided acute and convalescent COVID-19 samples.

In the original workflow: It was from reference gene primer amplification that nucleated cell counts were estimated. Here immunoSEQ multiplex PCR was the method, and the copy in TCRdb shows in-frame clones only, minus some. From that table come the V and J calls and clone size; the DNA was used to work out D and trimming. This table holds just over 150,000 clones, roughly nine tenths found once. The V and J ends lost 4 bases and 4 bases respectively, with 19 bases between them. CDR3 length equals 16 residues. The germline CDR1 and CDR2 sequences are SGDLS and YYNGEE. V gene TRBV9 combines with J gene TRBJ2-3; D is perhaps TRBD1 (5 bases). This clonotype originated in a woman aged 40 to 50 with acute or convalescent COVID-19. The sequenced material came from peripheral blood. The CDR3 nucleotides read TGTGCCAGCAGCCAGACAGCCATACAGGTGGCAGATACGCAGTATTTT. Its protein product is CASSQTAIQVADTQYF.